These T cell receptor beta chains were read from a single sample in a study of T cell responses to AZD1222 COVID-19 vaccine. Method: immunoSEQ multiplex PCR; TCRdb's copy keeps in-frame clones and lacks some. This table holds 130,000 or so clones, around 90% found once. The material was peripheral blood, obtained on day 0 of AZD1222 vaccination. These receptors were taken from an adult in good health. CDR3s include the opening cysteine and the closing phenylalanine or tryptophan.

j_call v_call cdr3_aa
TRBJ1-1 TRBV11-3 CASSPGTRNTEAFF
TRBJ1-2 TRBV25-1 CASSELGGEGYGYTF
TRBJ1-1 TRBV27 CASTGGAEAFF
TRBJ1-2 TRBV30 CAWSGQNYGYTF
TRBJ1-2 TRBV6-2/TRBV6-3 CASSYSTQTGGYTF
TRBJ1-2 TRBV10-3 CAISVWQEDGYTF
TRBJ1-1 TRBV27 CASSSMKRITEAFF
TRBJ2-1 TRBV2 CASAGRGTDNEQFF
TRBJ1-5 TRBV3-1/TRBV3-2 CASSQGESQPQHF
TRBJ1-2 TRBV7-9 CASSLLSRVSGYTF
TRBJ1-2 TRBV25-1 CASSESRHYGYTF
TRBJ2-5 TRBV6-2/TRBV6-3 CASSQTELQETQYF
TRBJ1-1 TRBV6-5 CAISKQGDTEAFF
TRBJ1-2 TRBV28 CASSFGGGANYGYTF
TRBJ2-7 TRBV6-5 CASSYRQDYEQYF
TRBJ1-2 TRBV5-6 CASSIGTYRGSYTF
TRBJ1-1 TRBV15 CATSRDRKLEAFF
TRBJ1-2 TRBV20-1 CSAPLIRGYTF
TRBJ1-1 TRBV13 CASSSGRDHEAFF
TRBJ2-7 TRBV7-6 CASSSNPAAGGGYEQYF
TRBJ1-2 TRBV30 CAWSRTFGYTF